This entry is about one T cell receptor (beta chain). What it recognizes is unknown. The record originates from a study of regulatory and conventional T cells in RAG deficiency. Findings of the study overall: Omenn patients showed >90% Treg-Tconv overlap and shorter CDR3 lengths. Control T-cell subsets had markedly higher Shannon entropy and lower Simpson indices than RAG-deficient patients. These Omenn syndrome Treg sorts may hold peripherally activated cells instead.

Blood CD4+ CD25-low CD127-high conventional T cells supplied the genomic DNA template. The repertoire was sequenced with immunoSEQ multiplex PCR; TCRdb's copy has only in-frame clones and lacks some. The sample shows about 46,000 clones, 85% to 90% of them seen only once. The length of the CDR3 is 14 residues. V lost 4 bases and J lost 3; bases outside the gene matches: 2. Germline CDR1 and CDR2: SNHLY and FYNNEI. Separately, the same data were catalogued under a study of regulatory T cells. This second study notes: The primer mix had 52 TRBV and 13 TRBJ primers. In patients, unique TRB V-J pairs were restricted and V/J usage skewed, especially in Tregs.

The genes are TRBV2 and TRBJ2-1; 8 bases fit TRBD1. Sequencing was performed on CD4+ effector T cells sorted from blood. This TCR came from a human donor in good health. CDR3 residues: CASSVTGGYNEQFF. CDR3 DNA: TGTGCCAGCAGTGTTACAGGGGGCTACAATGAGCAGTTCTTC.